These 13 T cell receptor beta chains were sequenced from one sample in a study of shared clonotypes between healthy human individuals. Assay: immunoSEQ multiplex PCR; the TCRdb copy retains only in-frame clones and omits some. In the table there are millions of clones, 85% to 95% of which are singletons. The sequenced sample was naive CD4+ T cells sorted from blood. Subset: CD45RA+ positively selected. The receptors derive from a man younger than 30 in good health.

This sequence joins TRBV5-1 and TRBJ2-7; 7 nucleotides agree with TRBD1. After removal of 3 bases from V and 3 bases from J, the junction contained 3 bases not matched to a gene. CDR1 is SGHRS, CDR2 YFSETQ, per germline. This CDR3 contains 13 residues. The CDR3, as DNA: TGCGCCAGCAGCTCCCCAGGGGGCTACGAGCAGTACTTC. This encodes CASSSPGGYEQYF.

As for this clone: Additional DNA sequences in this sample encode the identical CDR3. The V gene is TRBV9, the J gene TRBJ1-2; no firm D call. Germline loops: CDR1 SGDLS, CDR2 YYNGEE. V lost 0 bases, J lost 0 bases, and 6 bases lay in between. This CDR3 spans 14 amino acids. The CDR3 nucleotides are TGTGCCAGCAGCGTAGGCGGCACTAACTATGGCTACACCTTC. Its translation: CASSVGGTNYGYTF. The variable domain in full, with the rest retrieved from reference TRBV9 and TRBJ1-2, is DSGVTQTPKHLITATGQRVTLRCSPRSGDLSVYWYQQSLDQGLQFLIQYYNGEERAKGNILERFSAQQFPDLHSELNLSSLELGDSALYFCASSVGGTNYGYTFGSGTRLTVV.

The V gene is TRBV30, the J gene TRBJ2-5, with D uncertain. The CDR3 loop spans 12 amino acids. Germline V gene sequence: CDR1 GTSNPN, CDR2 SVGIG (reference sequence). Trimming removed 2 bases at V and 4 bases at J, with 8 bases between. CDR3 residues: CAWSSMRETQYF. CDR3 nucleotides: TGTGCCTGGAGTTCAATGCGAGAGACCCAGTACTTC. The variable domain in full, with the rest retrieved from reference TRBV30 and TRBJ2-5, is SQTIHQWPATLVQPVGSPLSLECTVEGTSNPNLYWYRQAAGRGLQLLFYSVGIGQISSEVPQNLSASRPQDRQFILSSKKLLLSDSGFYLCAWSSMRETQYFGPGTRLLVL.

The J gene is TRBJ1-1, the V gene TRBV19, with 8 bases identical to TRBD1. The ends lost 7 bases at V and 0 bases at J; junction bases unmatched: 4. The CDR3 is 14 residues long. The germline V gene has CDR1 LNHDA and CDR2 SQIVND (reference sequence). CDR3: CASTLDRVNTEAFF. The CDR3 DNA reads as TGTGCCAGTACTCTGGACAGGGTGAACACTGAAGCTTTCTTT. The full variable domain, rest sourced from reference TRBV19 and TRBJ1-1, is DGGITQSPKYLFRKEGQNVTLSCEQNLNHDAMYWYRQDPGQGLRLIYYSQIVNDFQKGDIAEGYSVSREKKESFPLTVTSAQKNPTAFYLCASTLDRVNTEAFFGQGTRLTVV.

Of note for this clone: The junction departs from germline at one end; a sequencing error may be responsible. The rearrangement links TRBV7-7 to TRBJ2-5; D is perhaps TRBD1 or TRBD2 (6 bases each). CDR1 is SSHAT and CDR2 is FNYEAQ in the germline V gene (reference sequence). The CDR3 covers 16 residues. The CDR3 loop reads CASSLIGKGGAETQYF. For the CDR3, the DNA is TGTGCTAGCAGCTTGATAGGGAAGGGGGGTGCGGAGACCCAGTACTTC.

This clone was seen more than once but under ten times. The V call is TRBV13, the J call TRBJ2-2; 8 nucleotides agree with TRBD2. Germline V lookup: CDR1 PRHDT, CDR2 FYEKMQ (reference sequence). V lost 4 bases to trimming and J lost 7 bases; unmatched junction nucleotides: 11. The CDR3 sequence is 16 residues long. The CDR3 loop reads CASSSPPGTRGGELFF. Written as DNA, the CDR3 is TGTGCCAGCAGCTCACCTCCCGGGACTAGAGGCGGGGAGCTGTTTTTT.

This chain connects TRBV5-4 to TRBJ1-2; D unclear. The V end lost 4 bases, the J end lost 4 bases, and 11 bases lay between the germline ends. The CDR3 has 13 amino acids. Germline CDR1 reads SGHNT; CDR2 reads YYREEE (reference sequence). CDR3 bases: TGTGCCAGCAGCCAACAGAGTATCTATGGCTACACCTTC. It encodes CASSQQSIYGYTF.

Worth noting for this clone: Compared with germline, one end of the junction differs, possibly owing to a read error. CDR3 coding DNA: TGTGCCAGCAGGGGGACCGGGACAGGGGACACAGTTACGCAGTATTTT. Translation gives CASRGTGTGDTVTQYF. V is TRBV5-4 and J is TRBJ2-3, with 10 positions matching TRBD1. From germline, CDR1 is SGHNT and CDR2 YYREEE (reference sequence). This CDR3 has 16 residues.

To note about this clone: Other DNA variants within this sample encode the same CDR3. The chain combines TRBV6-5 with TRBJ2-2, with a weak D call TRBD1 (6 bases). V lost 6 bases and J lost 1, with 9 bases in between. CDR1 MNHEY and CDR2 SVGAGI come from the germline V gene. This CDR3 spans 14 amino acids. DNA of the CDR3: TGTGCCAGCAGCCTAGGGGGGAACACCGGGGAGCTGTTTTTT. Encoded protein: CASSLGGNTGELFF.

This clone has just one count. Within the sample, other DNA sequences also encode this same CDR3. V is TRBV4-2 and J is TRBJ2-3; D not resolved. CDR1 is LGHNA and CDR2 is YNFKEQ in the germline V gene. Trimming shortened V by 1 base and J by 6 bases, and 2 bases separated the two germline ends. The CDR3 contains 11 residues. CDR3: CASSQADTQYF. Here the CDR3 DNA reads TGTGCCAGCAGCCAAGCGGATACGCAGTATTTT.

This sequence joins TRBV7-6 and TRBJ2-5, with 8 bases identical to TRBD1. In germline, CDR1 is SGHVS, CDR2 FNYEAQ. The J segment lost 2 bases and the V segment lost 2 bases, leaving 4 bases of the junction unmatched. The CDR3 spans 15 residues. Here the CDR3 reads CASSLFGTGQETQYF. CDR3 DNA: TGTGCCAGCAGCTTATTTGGGACAGGTCAAGAGACCCAGTACTTC.

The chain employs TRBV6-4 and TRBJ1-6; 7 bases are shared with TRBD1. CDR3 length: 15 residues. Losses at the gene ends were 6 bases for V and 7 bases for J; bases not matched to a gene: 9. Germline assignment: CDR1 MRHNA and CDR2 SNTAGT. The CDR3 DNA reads TGTGCCAGCAGGCAAAAACCGGGACAGAATTCACCCCTCCACTTT. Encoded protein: CASRQKPGQNSPLHF.

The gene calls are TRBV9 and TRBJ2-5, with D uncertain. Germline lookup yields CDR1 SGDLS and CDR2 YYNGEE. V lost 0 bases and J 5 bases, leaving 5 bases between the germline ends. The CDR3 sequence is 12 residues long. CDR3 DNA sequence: TGTGCCAGCAGCGTAGGGGTCGAGACCCAGTACTTC. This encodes CASSVGVETQYF.